This T cell receptor (beta chain) was identified in a study of technical replicates of blood from a few donors. With 0 bases clipped from V and 1 base from J, the junction kept 10 bases outside the gene matches. This CDR3 contains 18 residues. Germline values: CDR1 LGHNA, CDR2 YNFKEQ. This table comes from immunoSEQ multiplex PCR, and its TCRdb copy is limited to in-frame clones, with some not included. The repertoire holds approximately 75,000 clones, with 75% to 90% as singletons. This clone was detected only once. V gene TRBV4-2 combines with J gene TRBJ1-1; 8 bases line up with TRBD1. The receptor's source is a human donor in good health. Some clones in this sample may be carry-over from other donors' samples. Input material: PBMCs. Here the CDR3 DNA reads TGTGCCAGCAGCCAAGATGTGGCAGGGGGCGGCAGGAACACTGAAGCTTTCTTT. It is translated as CASSQDVAGGGRNTEAFF.